The 23 T cell receptor beta chains in this list originate from one sample, sequenced in a study of T cells in Graves' hyperthyroidism and ophthalmopathy. From RNA transcripts, TCR beta CDR3 regions were amplified. TCR CDR3 underwent first-round RT-PCR with the HTBI primer set. MiXCR, applied by TCRdb to the multiplex PCR reads, yields one record per CDR3 protein. The table has hundreds of thousands of distinct CDR3 sequences, approximately 14% seen once. Material for sequencing was blood. These receptors came from a woman aged 40-49 years with Graves' ophthalmopathy.

This clonotype appeared a few times. This chain links TRBV2 with TRBJ2-7; TRBD1 might be the D (5 bases). V was cut by 4 bases and J by 4 bases, with 8 bases left in between. The CDR3 has 12 residues. Germline assignment: CDR1 SNHLY and CDR2 FYNNEI. CDR3 in amino acids: CASSVKGYEQYF. The CDR3, as DNA: TGTGCCAGCAGTGTCAAGGGGTACGAGCAGTACTTC.

The sample holds many counts of this clonotype. The chain couples TRBV27 to TRBJ2-2, with 7 bases fitting TRBD2. V shed 4 bases, J shed 2 bases, and the junction held 4 bases outside the gene matches. The CDR3 totals 15 residues. Germline assignment: CDR1 MNHEY and CDR2 SMNVEV (reference sequence). CDR3 in amino acids: CASSSRGRNTGELFF. DNA of the CDR3: TGTGCCAGCAGTTCTCGCGGGAGAAACACCGGGGAGCTGTTTTTT.

This clonotype was picked up a small number of times. The chain recombines TRBV11-2 with TRBJ2-5, with 7 positions matching TRBD1. CDR1 and CDR2 from the germline V gene are SGHAT and FQNNGV. The CDR3 is made up of 15 amino acids. Unmatched junction bases numbered 10, after V lost 5 bases and J lost 4 bases. The CDR3 loop reads CASSQNTGEGETQYF. The CDR3 nucleotides read TGTGCCAGCAGCCAAAATACAGGGGAAGGAGAGACCCAGTACTTC.

The table lists this clonotype with many counts. The chain recombines TRBV24-1 with TRBJ1-5; TRBD1 is a possible D gene (5 bases). The length of the CDR3 is 13 residues. Germline V gives CDR1 KGHDR, CDR2 SFDVKD. The ends were cut back, 5 bases at V and 6 bases at J, with 10 bases in the middle. The CDR3 loop is CATSVGGTQPQHF. The CDR3 nucleotides are TGTGCCACCAGTGTTGGAGGGACTCAGCCCCAGCATTTT.

The chain recombines TRBV30 with TRBJ2-7; D not resolved. The V end lost 4 bases, the J end lost 0 bases, and 10 bases lay between the germline ends. The CDR3 is 13 residues long. Germline CDR1 GTSNPN, CDR2 SVGIG (reference sequence). The DNA of the CDR3 is TGTGCCTGGACGCGCGGAAGCTCCTACGAGCAGTACTTC. As protein: CAWTRGSSYEQYF.

This clonotype appeared many times. The chain recombines TRBV27 with TRBJ2-5; TRBD1 agrees at 9 bases. From germline, CDR1 is MNHEY and CDR2 SMNVEV (reference sequence). The CDR3 is made up of 15 amino acids. Germline trimming cut 5 bases from V and 0 bases from J; bases unmatched to any gene: 4. The CDR3 DNA follows: TGTGCCAGCAGTGGGTGGGACAGGGACCAAGAGACCCAGTACTTC. Translated, it gives CASSGWDRDQETQYF.

This clonotype showed up many times. Likely a read error: the CDR3 ends without its conserved phenylalanine or tryptophan. The DNA is left out, because the CDR3 cannot be placed on it with certainty; the CDR3 is given as TCRdb lists it. The rearrangement joins TRBV7-2 to TRBJ1-2; the table assigns TRBD1, which was not confirmed against the DNA. The CDR3 contains 8 residues when both ends are counted. Germline values: CDR1 SGHTA, CDR2 FQGNSA. CDR3 region: CASSYGTV.

This clonotype was picked up many times. This chain joins TRBV20-1 and TRBJ2-7, with 10 positions matching TRBD2. The CDR3 is made up of 15 amino acids. Germline values: CDR1 DFQATT, CDR2 SNEGSKA (reference sequence). J gave up 1 base and V 5 bases, and 8 bases lay outside the gene matches. In DNA, the CDR3 is TGCAGTGCTCTCAAGGGAGCGGGAGGGTCCTACGAGCAGTACTTC. Its translation is CSALKGAGGSYEQYF.

This clonotype was counted many times. The chain employs TRBV27 and TRBJ2-5; unclear D gene. This CDR3 contains 14 residues. CDR1 MNHEY and CDR2 SMNVEV come from the germline V gene (reference sequence). V was pared by 5 bases and J by 4 bases, with 14 bases between. DNA of the CDR3: TGTGCCAGCAGTGCCAGCTGGGCCCCAGAGACCCAGTACTTC. Translated: CASSASWAPETQYF.

This clonotype was counted many times. J is TRBJ1-6 and V is TRBV2; D unresolved. The CDR3 runs 13 residues. The ends were cut back, 6 bases at V and 7 bases at J, with 10 bases in the middle. Germline CDR1 SNHLY, CDR2 FYNNEI. The CDR3: CASSPDQNSPLHF. CDR3 DNA sequence: TGTGCCAGCAGCCCTGACCAGAATTCACCCCTCCACTTT.

The chain employs TRBV2 and TRBJ2-7, with D possibly matching TRBD1 (6 bases). Per the germline V gene, CDR1 is SNHLY and CDR2 is FYNNEI. Between the trimmed V and J ends, which lost 6 bases and 4 bases, there was a span of 13 bases. The length of the CDR3 is 13 residues. As DNA, the CDR3 is TGTGCCAGCAGAGACAGGTCATGGTACGAGCAGTACTTC. Its protein product is CASRDRSWYEQYF.

The chain combines TRBV12-3 or TRBV12-4 with TRBJ1-5; a weak D match, TRBD1 (5 bases). The CDR3 consists of 13 residues. The V end lost 1 base, the J end lost 6 bases, and 7 bases lay between the germline ends. CDR3 coding DNA: TGTGCCAGCAGTTTAGACAGGCCTCAGCCCCAGCATTTT. Amino acid sequence: CASSLDRPQPQHF.

This clonotype was observed at least ten times. The rearrangement links TRBV11-3 to TRBJ2-5; 7 nucleotides match TRBD2. Germline V CDR1 and CDR2: SGHNT, YENEEA. The CDR3 is made up of 15 amino acids. With V trimmed by 1 base and J by 5 bases, 7 bases remained unmatched. The CDR3 nucleotides are TGTGCCAGCAGCTTAGGGCAGGGCGGGAGCGAGACCCAGTACTTC. Translation: CASSLGQGGSETQYF.

There are many counts of this clonotype. This chain joins TRBV2 and TRBJ1-2; 9 bases are a match to TRBD1. Germline CDR1 is SNHLY and CDR2 is FYNNEI. V shed 2 bases and J 7 bases; nucleotides not matched to a gene: 5. The CDR3 has 14 amino acids. CDR3 in amino acids: CASSEWDRVSGYTF. The CDR3 DNA reads TGTGCCAGCAGTGAATGGGACAGGGTTTCTGGCTACACCTTC.

V gene TRBV12-3 or TRBV12-4 combines with J gene TRBJ2-2; 11 bases map to TRBD1. The length of the CDR3 is 16 residues. V lost 5 bases to trimming and J lost 6 bases; unmatched junction nucleotides: 8. In DNA form, the CDR3 reads TGTGCCAGCAGTCACGGGGACAGGGGGTATTCCGGGGAGCTGTTTTTT. Translation gives CASSHGDRGYSGELFF.

This clonotype was detected a few times. V and J are TRBV11-1 and TRBJ2-6; D ambiguous. V was shortened by 5 bases and J by 0 bases, with 8 bases between the two germline ends. The CDR3 totals 15 residues. Looked up from germline, CDR1 is SGHAT and CDR2 is FQDESV (reference sequence). This chain's CDR3 is CASSAALSGANVLTF. The CDR3 coding sequence is TGTGCCAGCAGCGCCGCCCTCTCTGGGGCCAACGTCCTGACTTTC.

This clonotype appeared many times. J is TRBJ1-2 and V is TRBV12-3 or TRBV12-4; weak D call: TRBD1 (5 bases). This CDR3 has 14 amino acids. The V gene lost 3 bases and the J gene lost 7 bases, with 15 bases spanning the gap. The CDR3: CASSFVGPLGGYTF. The CDR3 DNA reads as TGTGCCAGCAGTTTTGTGGGGCCGTTAGGTGGCTACACCTTC.

This clonotype has only a few counts. The V gene is TRBV4-1, the J gene TRBJ1-2; D gene unclear. Germline V gene data show CDR1 as MGHRA and CDR2 as YSYEKL. CDR3 size: 13 residues. V lost 0 bases and J 4 bases, leaving 6 bases between the germline ends. This CDR3 reads CASSQDKGYGYTF. Written as DNA, the CDR3 is TGCGCCAGCAGCCAAGATAAGGGCTATGGCTACACCTTC.

This clonotype was counted ten times or more. The V gene is TRBV2, the J gene TRBJ1-1; D not certain. This CDR3 is 13 amino acids long. The germline V gene encodes CDR1 SNHLY and CDR2 FYNNEI. Trimming pared 6 bases from V and 0 bases from J, leaving 8 bases between. CDR3 sequence reads: CASRRLLNTEAFF. The CDR3 nucleotides read TGTGCCAGCAGGCGACTGTTGAACACTGAAGCTTTCTTT.

This clonotype was seen a handful of times. The chain uses TRBV4-1 and TRBJ2-7; possible D gene TRBD1, 6 bases. Germline V lookup: CDR1 MGHRA, CDR2 YSYEKL. Trimming pared 2 bases from V and 0 bases from J, leaving 14 bases between. The CDR3 length is 16 residues. This chain's CDR3 is CASSQRLWTDSYEQYF. CDR3 bases: TGCGCCAGCAGCCAACGCCTCTGGACAGACTCCTACGAGCAGTACTTC.

Only a few counts were recorded for this clonotype. The chain joins TRBV6-5 to TRBJ1-2; 8 bases are shared with TRBD1. This CDR3 is built from 15 residues. Germline V gene lookup returns CDR1 MNHEY and CDR2 SVGAGI. Unmatched junction bases numbered 6, after V lost 2 bases and J lost 4 bases. The CDR3 DNA is TGTGCCAGCAGTTACCCGGACAGGGTGACCTATGGCTACACCTTC. Protein sequence: CASSYPDRVTYGYTF.

Ten or more counts support this clonotype. An end of the junction differs from the germline gene, which may be a read error. V gene TRBV20-1 combines with J gene TRBJ2-7; weak D call: TRBD1 (6 bases). Germline V CDR1 and CDR2: DFQATT, SNEGSKA (reference sequence). The CDR3 runs to 16 residues. CDR3 residues: CSARDPGQGLAYEQYF. The CDR3 nucleotides read TGCAGTGCTAGAGATCCGGGCCAGGGGCTTGCCTACGAGCAATACTTC.

This clonotype was counted at least ten times. V usage is TRBV28 and J usage is TRBJ1-1; 8 nucleotides match TRBD1. From germline, CDR1 is MDHEN and CDR2 SYDVKM. There are 13 residues in the CDR3. J lost 6 bases, V lost 6 bases, and 6 bases had no gene match. The CDR3 DNA is TGTGCCAGCAGCACAGGGGGTCAAGCTGAAGCTTTCTTT. Protein: CASSTGGQAEAFF.